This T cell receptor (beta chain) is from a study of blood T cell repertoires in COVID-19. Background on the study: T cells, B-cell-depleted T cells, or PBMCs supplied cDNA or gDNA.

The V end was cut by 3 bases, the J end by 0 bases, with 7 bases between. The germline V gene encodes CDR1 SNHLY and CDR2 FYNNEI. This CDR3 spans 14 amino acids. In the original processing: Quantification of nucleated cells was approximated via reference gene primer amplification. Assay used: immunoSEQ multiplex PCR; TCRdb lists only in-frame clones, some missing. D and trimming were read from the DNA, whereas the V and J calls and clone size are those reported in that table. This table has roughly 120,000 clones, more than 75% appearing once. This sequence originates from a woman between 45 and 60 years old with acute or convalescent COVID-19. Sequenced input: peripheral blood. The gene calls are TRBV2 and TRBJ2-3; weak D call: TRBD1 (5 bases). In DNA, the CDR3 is TGTGCCAGCAGTGATCAGGGTAGCACAGATACGCAGTATTTT. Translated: CASSDQGSTDTQYF.